A single sample is the source of the 27 T cell receptor beta chains below, sequenced in a study of T cell repertoires in cytomegalovirus infection. Each CDR3 protein is one row after TCRdb ran MiXCR on the reads. The sample includes about 130,000 distinct CDR3 sequences, less than 9.5% seen only once; the top ten take roughly a tenth. Sequences were obtained from PBMCs. These TCRs come from a human donor in good health (CMV status not recorded). Some clones in this sample may be carry-over from other donors' samples.

The chain is built from TRBV20-1 and TRBJ1-6; D might be TRBD1 (6 bases). Trimming removed 5 bases from V and 2 bases from J, with 13 bases in between. The CDR3 totals 15 residues. Germline lookup yields CDR1 DFQATT and CDR2 SNEGSKA (reference sequence). The CDR3 DNA reads as TGCAGTGCTTACGGACAGAAAACCTATAATTCACCCCTCCACTTT. Protein sequence: CSAYGQKTYNSPLHF.

The rearrangement links TRBV5-5 to TRBJ2-5; 7 bases map to TRBD2. V shed 4 bases, J shed 2 bases, and the junction held 11 bases outside the gene matches. The CDR3 has 16 amino acids. Germline values: CDR1 SGHKS, CDR2 YYEKEE (reference sequence). The CDR3: CASSLGGWGSQETQYF. In nucleotides, the CDR3 is TGTGCCAGCAGCCTGGGAGGGTGGGGGTCTCAAGAGACCCAGTACTTC.

This chain connects TRBV5-1 to TRBJ2-1; 11 nucleotides align to TRBD1. Looked up from germline, CDR1 is SGHRS and CDR2 is YFSETQ. After removal of 2 bases from V and 10 bases from J, the junction contained 11 bases not matched to a gene. This CDR3 is built from 16 residues. CDR3 coding DNA: TGCGCCAGCAGCTTAGGGGGACAGGGGGTCCTAGCGGAGCAGTTCTTC. This codes for CASSLGGQGVLAEQFF. Using reference TRBV5-1 and TRBJ2-1 for the parts outside the CDR3, the full variable domain is KAGVTQTPRYLIKTRGQQVTLSCSPISGHRSVSWYQQTPGQGLQFLFEYFSETQRNKGNFPGRFSGRQFSNSRSEMNVSTLELGDSALYLCASSLGGQGVLAEQFFGPGTRLTVL.

In its sample, this clonotype was seen many times. The chain couples TRBV7-8 to TRBJ2-1; 9 bases map to TRBD1. This CDR3 is 14 amino acids long. Germline loops: CDR1 SGHVS, CDR2 FQNEAQ. With 3 bases clipped from V and 9 bases from J, the junction kept 6 bases outside the gene matches. The CDR3: CASSLGQGLREQFF. The CDR3 region has the DNA TGTGCCAGCAGCTTGGGACAGGGTCTTCGTGAGCAGTTCTTC.

There are many counts of this clonotype. The CDR3 spells CSAREIDRGRNNSPLHF. The CDR3 DNA is TGCAGTGCTAGAGAAATAGACAGGGGACGGAATAATTCACCCCTCCACTTT. J is TRBJ1-6 and V is TRBV20-1; 8 bases line up with TRBD1. Germline V gene sequence: CDR1 DFQATT, CDR2 SNEGSKA (reference sequence). V gave up 0 bases and J gave up 5 bases; unmatched junction bases: 9. The CDR3 consists of 17 residues.

The chain joins TRBV29-1 to TRBJ2-5; possible D gene TRBD2, 5 bases. The germline V gene has CDR1 SQVTM and CDR2 ANQGSEA. V dropped 4 bases and J dropped 4 bases, with 16 bases sitting between them. The CDR3 totals 14 residues. The CDR3 protein is CSVVSRTSSETQYF. CDR3 nucleotide sequence: TGCAGCGTTGTCTCGCGCACTAGTTCAGAGACCCAGTACTTC. Variable domain in full (rest from reference TRBV29-1 and TRBJ2-5): SAVISQKPSRDICQRGTSLTIQCQVDSQVTMMFWYRQQPGQSLTLIATANQGSEATYESGFVIDKFPISRPNLTFSTLTVSNMSPEDSSIYLCSVVSRTSSETQYFGPGTRLLVL.

This clonotype was counted a few times. A read error may produce the germline difference seen at one junction end. The V and J genes are TRBV28 and TRBJ2-1; 13 bases align to TRBD2. CDR1 is MDHEN, CDR2 SYDVKM, per germline. The CDR3 runs 15 residues. DNA for the CDR3: TGTGCCAGCAGTCCTGATTTGACTAGCGGGGGGCCTCCAGTCTTC. It encodes CASSPDLTSGGPPVF.

Here the CDR3 reads CASLGGGRPYGYTF. The CDR3 region has the DNA TGTGCCAGCCTGGGGGGGGGGCGCCCCTATGGCTACACCTTC. The genes are TRBV2 and TRBJ1-2; D is possibly TRBD1 (6 bases). V was clipped by 8 bases and J by 4 bases, with 17 bases between them. Per germline, CDR1 SNHLY and CDR2 FYNNEI. CDR3 size: 14 residues.

This clonotype occurred many times. The rearrangement uses TRBV7-9 and TRBJ2-7, with TRBD1 matching 8 bases. The trim removed 4 bases at V and 2 bases at J, leaving 7 bases unmatched. The CDR3 loop spans 15 amino acids. Per germline, CDR1 SEHNR and CDR2 FQNEAQ (reference sequence). CDR3 residues: CASSSTQGAPYEQYF. Written as DNA, the CDR3 is TGTGCCAGCAGCTCTACTCAGGGGGCCCCCTACGAGCAGTACTTC.

This sequence joins TRBV28 and TRBJ2-3; tentatively, D is TRBD2 (5 bases). CDR3 length equals 13 residues. V lost 10 bases and J lost 3, with 14 bases in between. Germline CDR1 reads MDHEN; CDR2 reads SYDVKM. The CDR3 region is CATLLGSTDTQYF. In nucleotides, the CDR3 is TGTGCCACCTTACTAGGATCAACAGATACGCAGTATTTT.

The table lists this clonotype with many counts. The chain is built from TRBV7-2 and TRBJ2-7; TRBD2 aligns across 15 bases. Germline V CDR1 and CDR2: SGHTA, FQGNSA. After removal of 6 bases from V and 7 bases from J, the junction contained 13 bases not matched to a gene. The CDR3 runs to 17 residues. In DNA form, the CDR3 reads TGTGCCAGCAGTTCACCCTCGGGACTAGCGGGGGGTTCAGAGCAGTACTTC. The encoded protein is CASSSPSGLAGGSEQYF. Complete variable domain (other parts from reference TRBV7-2 and TRBJ2-7): GAGVSQSPSNKVTEKGKDVELRCDPISGHTALYWYRQSLGQGLEFLIYFQGNSAPDKSGLPSDRFSAERTGGSVSTLTIQRTQQEDSAVYLCASSSPSGLAGGSEQYFGPGTRLTVT.

This clonotype was observed a handful of times. V usage is TRBV20-1 and J usage is TRBJ2-1; D not certain. The V end was cut by 1 base, the J end by 15 bases, with 19 bases between. The V gene's germline CDR1 is DFQATT and CDR2 SNEGSKA (reference sequence). The CDR3 extends over 13 amino acids. CDR3 sequence reads: CSARANPDLRPFF. CDR3 sequence (DNA): TGCAGTGCTAGAGCAAACCCCGACCTACGGCCGTTCTTC.

This clonotype has ten or more counts. The chain has TRBV2 and TRBJ2-6, with D possibly being TRBD2 (6 bases). The V end was cut by 7 bases, the J end by 5 bases, with 24 bases between. CDR3 size: 18 residues. Germline CDR1 reads SNHLY; CDR2 reads FYNNEI. The CDR3 DNA is TGTGCCAGCACAACGCGGAGGGACTCGGGATCCTGGGCCAACGTCCTGACTTTC. Protein product: CASTTRRDSGSWANVLTF. Together with reference TRBV2 and TRBJ2-6, the CDR3 gives the full variable domain: EPEVTQTPSHQVTQMGQEVILRCVPISNHLYFYWYRQILGQKVEFLVSFYNNEISEKSEIFDDQFSVERPDGSNFTLKIRSTKLEDSAMYFCASTTRRDSGSWANVLTFGAGSRLTVL.

In its sample, this clonotype was seen a few times. The chain is built from TRBV2 and TRBJ1-1; a weak D match, TRBD1 (6 bases). CDR1 and CDR2 from the germline V gene are SNHLY and FYNNEI. This CDR3 has 15 residues. Trimming removed 0 bases at V and 4 bases at J, with 12 bases between. CDR3 in DNA: TGTGCCAGCAGTGAAGCTACAGGAGGGGGCACTGAAGCTTTCTTT. Residues: CASSEATGGGTEAFF.

This clonotype was found many times. The rearrangement links TRBV19 to TRBJ1-1; D is undetermined. This CDR3 is built from 13 residues. The V end lost 3 bases, the J end lost 1 base, and 6 bases lay between the germline ends. Per germline, CDR1 LNHDA and CDR2 SQIVND (reference sequence). CDR3 in amino acids: CASSIYENTEAFF. The CDR3 region has the DNA TGTGCCAGTAGTATTTACGAGAACACTGAAGCTTTCTTT.

This clonotype showed up many times. CDR3 residues: CASSLRQGPMNTEAFF. The CDR3 DNA follows: TGTGCCAGCAGCTTACGCCAGGGACCCATGAACACTGAAGCTTTCTTT. The rearrangement uses TRBV7-6 and TRBJ1-1, with D possibly matching TRBD1 (5 bases). Germline V gene sequence: CDR1 SGHVS, CDR2 FNYEAQ. V lost 2 bases and J 0 bases, leaving 13 bases between the germline ends. The CDR3 length is 16 residues.

This clonotype showed up many times. The genes are TRBV12-3 or TRBV12-4 and TRBJ1-2; 8 nucleotides match TRBD1. V trimming: 6 bases; J trimming: 7 bases; junction bases outside the gene matches: 10. This CDR3 contains 14 residues. CDR3 protein: CASRSRQGIGGYTF. CDR3 bases: TGTGCCAGCAGATCCCGACAGGGGATAGGTGGCTACACCTTC.

The chain has TRBV30 and TRBJ2-3, with 16 bases lining up with TRBD2. The V gene end was trimmed by 1 base and the J gene end by 4 bases; junction bases not matched to a gene: 8. Germline V CDR1 and CDR2: GTSNPN, SVGIG (reference sequence). The CDR3 is 18 amino acids. The CDR3 DNA follows: TGTGCCTGGAGTGATCCCCCGGGACTAGCGGGGGGGGCAGATACGCAGTATTTT. It translates to CAWSDPPGLAGGADTQYF.

This clonotype was counted many times. V usage is TRBV24-1 and J usage is TRBJ2-6; D ambiguous. The CDR3 spans 15 residues. Trimming took off 0 bases at V and 2 bases at J, with 4 bases between the two ends. Germline assignment: CDR1 KGHDR and CDR2 SFDVKD. The CDR3 protein is CATSDLRAGANVLTF. CDR3 sequence (DNA): TGTGCCACCAGTGATTTGAGGGCTGGGGCCAACGTCCTGACTTTC.

The rearrangement links TRBV29-1 to TRBJ2-3, with 9 positions matching TRBD2. The CDR3 runs to 14 residues. V shed 3 bases and J 6 bases; nucleotides not matched to a gene: 7. From germline, CDR1 is SQVTM and CDR2 ANQGSEA. The CDR3 DNA reads as TGCAGCGTTGACCTAGCGGGGCTCGGGGATACGCAGTATTTT. Its translation: CSVDLAGLGDTQYF.

This clonotype was picked up a small number of times. The V call is TRBV19, the J call TRBJ2-5; D is uncertain. V was shortened by 1 base and J by 1 base, with 10 bases between the two germline ends. The CDR3 loop spans 15 amino acids. Germline-derived CDR1 and CDR2 are LNHDA and SQIVND (reference sequence). For the CDR3, the DNA is TGTGCCAGTAGTATAGGAGGACCGTCCCAAGAGACCCAGTACTTC. This translates into CASSIGGPSQETQYF.

On this clonotype itself: The junction shows a germline mismatch at one end, possibly a read error. The chain carries TRBV10-3 and TRBJ2-5; TRBD1 is a possible D gene (7 bases). The CDR3 runs 14 residues. The germline gives CDR1 ENHRY, CDR2 SYGVKD. DNA of the CDR3: TGTGCCATCAGCGGGGGACAGAACCAAGAGACCAAGTACTTC. Translating it yields CAISGGQNQETKYF.

This clonotype was picked up many times. The chain employs TRBV5-3 and TRBJ1-6; D is unclear. TRBV5-3 is an ORF, with its function uncertain. The CDR3 is made up of 16 amino acids. The V gene lost 4 bases and the J gene lost 5 bases, with 16 bases spanning the gap. The CDR3 DNA follows: TGTGCCAGAAGCCCCAACGACCGTCAGGATAATTCACCCCTCCACTTT. The encoded protein is CARSPNDRQDNSPLHF.

This clonotype appeared a few times. V is TRBV4-2 and J is TRBJ2-3; TRBD2 agrees at 10 bases. V gave up 6 bases and J gave up 6 bases; unmatched junction bases: 3. CDR1 and CDR2 (germline): LGHNA, YNFKEQ. The CDR3 is made up of 13 amino acids. CDR3 sequence: CASSTSGADTQYF. In nucleotides, the CDR3 is TGTGCCAGCAGTACTAGCGGGGCGGATACGCAGTATTTT.

This clonotype has more than one count but fewer than ten. The chain is built from TRBV18 and TRBJ1-1; D is uncertain. Trimming left V 4 bases short and J 10 bases short, with 10 bases between. The CDR3 runs 11 residues. Germline CDR1 and CDR2: KGHSH and LQKENI. The CDR3 reads CASSQESGAFF. CDR3 sequence (DNA): TGTGCCAGCTCACAAGAGTCTGGAGCTTTCTTT.

This clonotype was detected many times. The chain uses TRBV12-3 or TRBV12-4 and TRBJ1-3; tentatively, D is TRBD1 (6 bases). Deletions cut 5 bases from V and 2 bases from J, with 13 bases between. This CDR3 contains 15 residues. The CDR3 spells CASSIGGATGNTIYF. In DNA form, the CDR3 reads TGTGCCAGCAGTATTGGGGGGGCGACTGGAAACACCATATATTTT.

This clonotype was seen many times. This sequence joins TRBV7-7 and TRBJ2-5; 9 nucleotides match TRBD1. The CDR3 is 16 residues long. The germline V gene has CDR1 SSHAT and CDR2 FNYEAQ (reference sequence). The ends lost 6 bases at V and 3 bases at J; junction bases unmatched: 11. CDR3 bases: TGTGCCAGCAGTTCCGGGACAGGGCTGGGTGAAGAGACCCAGTACTTC. Its protein is CASSSGTGLGEETQYF.